This T cell receptor beta chain derives from a study of shared clonotypes between healthy human individuals. Across the whole study: Researchers drew samples from a couple of women and a few men aged 18 to 49. Three plates each covered CD4 naive and memory; CD8 naive two, CD8 memory one.

The sample holds one count of this clone. The antigen is not known. CDR1 is LGHNT and CDR2 is FRNRAP in the germline V gene. CDR3 length equals 16 residues. Trimming took 8 bases from V and 2 from J; bases not matched to a gene: 9. Assay used: immunoSEQ multiplex PCR; TCRdb lists only in-frame clones, some missing. The sample has about a million clones; about 72% are singletons. General study points: Depth was large, yet rarefaction showed that sorted-subset sequencing was incomplete.

The sequenced sample consisted of memory CD4+ T cells from PBMCs. Subset: CD45RA-negative fraction. This receptor was identified in a man between 18 and 29 years old in good health. Some clones in this sample may be carry-over from other donors' samples. The chain links TRBV12-5 to TRBJ2-3; TRBD2 matches 11 bases. DNA for the CDR3: TGTGCTAGTATCGGTGGTAGCGGGAGGGCCACAGATACGCAGTATTTT. Its protein is CASIGGSGRATDTQYF.